This section outlines one T cell receptor (beta chain) sequence together with its context. Trimming took off 3 bases at V and 6 bases at J, with 20 bases between the two ends. The CDR3 extends over 16 amino acids. The germline V gene has CDR1 MNHEY and CDR2 SMNVEV (reference sequence). This sample is drawn from a study of T-cell memory formation after mild COVID-19. Each CDR3 protein gets one entry after TCRdb re-called the 5' RACE reads with MiXCR. The sample lists about 400,000 distinct CDR3 sequences, around 22% occurring once. The V call is TRBV27, the J call TRBJ1-2, with D hard to call. Sequences were obtained from PBMCs or a T cell subset sorted from them (not recorded which). The sequence came from an adult woman who had mild COVID-19 (a few samples of this study predate the infection). Cell type and time point are not known. CDR3 protein: CASSLFRETGRDGYTF. DNA of the CDR3: TGTGCCAGCAGTTTGTTCCGGGAAACGGGGAGGGATGGCTACACCTTC.